Listed here is a single TCR beta chain. The sample originates from a study of T-cell memory formation after mild COVID-19. The CDR3 has 16 residues. The J segment lost 5 bases and the V segment lost 0 bases, leaving 7 bases of the junction unmatched. Germline values: CDR1 SGHDN, CDR2 FVKESK. TCRdb ran MiXCR on the 5' RACE reads and lists one entry per CDR3 protein. The table records roughly 550,000 distinct CDR3 sequences, approximately 20% of them present only once. V is TRBV14 and J is TRBJ2-1; 7 bases map to TRBD2. This receptor was identified in an adult woman who had mild COVID-19 (a few samples of this study predate the infection). Cell type and time point are not known. Sequencing was carried out using PBMCs or a T cell subset sorted from them (not recorded which). The DNA for the CDR3 is TGTGCCAGCAGCCAAGATGTGGCGGGGGACCACAATGAGCAGTTCTTC. It translates to CASSQDVAGDHNEQFF.